The next 9 T cell receptor beta chains were all read from a single sample in a study of CD4+ T cells in melanoma. Only in-frame clones appear in the TCRdb table, and some are missing; sequencing was by immunoSEQ multiplex PCR. The top ten clones hold approximately 1.5% of a sample with more than 110,000 clones, around 90% of them seen once. These receptors were collected from a human donor with melanoma.

The chain combines TRBV6-1 with TRBJ1-6, with TRBD1 as a possible D gene (6 bases). The germline V gene encodes CDR1 MNHNS and CDR2 SASEGT. The CDR3 is 14 residues long. V lost 6 bases to trimming and J lost 7 bases, with 13 bases between them. The CDR3 DNA follows: TGTGCCAGCAGGGAGACAGGCTACAATTCACCCCTCCACTTT. The encoded protein is CASRETGYNSPLHF.

The CDR3 is CASSSNYTNGYTF. In nucleotides, the CDR3 is TGTGCCAGCAGCTCTAACTACACTAATGGCTACACCTTC. The rearrangement uses TRBV11-3 and TRBJ1-2; D gene ambiguous. Between the trimmed V and J ends, which lost 4 bases and 6 bases, there was a span of 12 bases. The CDR3 totals 13 residues. Germline loops: CDR1 SGHNT, CDR2 YENEEA.

The chain couples TRBV4-2 to TRBJ2-3, with 10 bases fitting TRBD2. Trimming at V came to 1 base and at J to 4 bases, leaving 5 bases not matched to a gene. The germline V gene encodes CDR1 LGHNA and CDR2 YNFKEQ. The CDR3 consists of 16 residues. The CDR3 coding sequence is TGTGCCAGCAGCCAAGTTAGCGGGGGGCCAGCAGATACGCAGTATTTT. Protein sequence: CASSQVSGGPADTQYF.

The chain employs TRBV4-2 and TRBJ2-5; D gene uncertain. The CDR3 extends over 17 amino acids. Trimming took off 5 bases at V and 4 bases at J, with 23 bases between the two ends. Germline CDR1 and CDR2: LGHNA and YNFKEQ. The CDR3: CASSYGTANKGGETQYF. In DNA form, the CDR3 reads TGTGCCAGCAGCTACGGCACAGCTAACAAGGGCGGAGAGACCCAGTACTTC.

This chain uses TRBV5-1 with TRBJ2-7; 7 bases align to TRBD2. CDR1 and CDR2 (germline): SGHRS, YFSETQ. V gave up 0 bases and J gave up 5 bases; unmatched junction bases: 8. The CDR3 has 15 residues. Here the CDR3 DNA reads TGCGCCAGCAGCTTGGCTTTGGGACTATCTAACGAGCAGTACTTC. It translates to CASSLALGLSNEQYF.

The rearrangement uses TRBV5-8 and TRBJ2-3; TRBD2 is a possible D gene (6 bases). V gave up 5 bases and J gave up 7 bases, with 14 bases separating them. This CDR3 contains 13 residues. Germline V CDR1 and CDR2: SGHTS, YDEGEE. The CDR3 sequence: CASRVASAYTQYF. The CDR3 DNA reads as TGTGCCAGCAGAGTGGCTAGCGCGTATACGCAGTATTTT.

This clone was counted once. This chain links TRBV6-1 with TRBJ2-7, with D unclear. This CDR3 has 13 amino acids. Germline loops: CDR1 MNHNS, CDR2 SASEGT. V lost 6 bases and J 3 bases, leaving 12 bases between the germline ends. Here the CDR3 DNA reads TGTGCCAGCAGAAGACCTAGTAGCTACGAGCAGTACTTC. Translation: CASRRPSSYEQYF.

The chain couples TRBV6-5 to TRBJ1-2; the D gene is possibly TRBD1 (5 bases). The CDR3 totals 12 residues. From germline, CDR1 is MNHEY and CDR2 SVGAGI. V was trimmed by 6 bases and J by 10 bases, leaving 15 bases between them. CDR3 coding DNA: TGTGCCAGCAGGAAGATGCAGGGTAACTACACCTTC. Its translation: CASRKMQGNYTF.

The CDR3 here is CASMVGVLTDTQYF. CDR3 nucleotides: TGTGCCAGCATGGTGGGGGTCTTGACAGATACGCAGTATTTT. The genes are TRBV2 and TRBJ2-3; TRBD1 or TRBD2 may be the D gene (5 bases each). CDR1 and CDR2 from the germline V gene are SNHLY and FYNNEI. The CDR3 consists of 14 residues. The V end lost 7 bases, the J end lost 3 bases, and 14 bases lay between the germline ends.